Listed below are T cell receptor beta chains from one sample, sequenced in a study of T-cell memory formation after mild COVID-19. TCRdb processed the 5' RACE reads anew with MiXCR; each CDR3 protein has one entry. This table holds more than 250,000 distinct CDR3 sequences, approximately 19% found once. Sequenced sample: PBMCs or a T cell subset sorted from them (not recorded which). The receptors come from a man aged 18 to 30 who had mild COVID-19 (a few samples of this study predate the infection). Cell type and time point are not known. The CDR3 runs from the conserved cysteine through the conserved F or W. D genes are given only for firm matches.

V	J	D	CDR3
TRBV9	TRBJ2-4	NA	CASSTGEVNIQYF
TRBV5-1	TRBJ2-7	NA	CASSGATYEQYF
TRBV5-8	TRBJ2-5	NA	CASSGRSDTETQYF
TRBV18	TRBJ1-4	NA	CASSPRQASGEKLFF
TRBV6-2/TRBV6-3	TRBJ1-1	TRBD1	CASSSARTGRDTEAFF
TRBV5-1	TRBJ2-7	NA	CASSLGQGGFGEQYF
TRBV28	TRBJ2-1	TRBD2	CASSLPLASSYNEQFF
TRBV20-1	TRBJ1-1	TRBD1	CSAWTGDTEAFF
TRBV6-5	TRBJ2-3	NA	CASSYSIAGAATDTQYF
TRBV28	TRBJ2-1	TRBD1	CASRSTGDNEQFF
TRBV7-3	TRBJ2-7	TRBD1	CASSLQGTGPYEQYF
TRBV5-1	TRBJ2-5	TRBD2	CASNPLAGAQETQYF
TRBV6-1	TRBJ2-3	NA	CASSPYSDTQYF
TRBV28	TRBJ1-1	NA	CASSRTTTAANTEAFF
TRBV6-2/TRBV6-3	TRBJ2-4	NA	CASSPDPSAKNIQYF
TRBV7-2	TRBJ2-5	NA	CASSLALVPQETQYF
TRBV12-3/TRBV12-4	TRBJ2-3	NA	CASSRTVDTQYF
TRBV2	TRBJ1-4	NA	CASSMGTTREKLFF
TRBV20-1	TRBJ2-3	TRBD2	CSAPPGRVGDTQYF
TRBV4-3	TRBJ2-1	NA	CASSPTAYNEQFF
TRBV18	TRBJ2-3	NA	CASSPNRGTDTQYF
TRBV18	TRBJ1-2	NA	CASSPTWVGTPNGYTF
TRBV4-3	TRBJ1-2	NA	CASSQETWVNYGYTF
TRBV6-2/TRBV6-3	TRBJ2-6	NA	CALAAYSGANVLTF
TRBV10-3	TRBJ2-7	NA	CAISELAGFDEQYF
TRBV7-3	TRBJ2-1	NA	CASSLNGLADEQFF
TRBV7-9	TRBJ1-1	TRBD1	CASSLVGQGPENTEAFF
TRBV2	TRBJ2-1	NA	CASSKAESSYNEQFF
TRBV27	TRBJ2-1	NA	CASSFTGAYNEQFF
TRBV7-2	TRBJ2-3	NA	CASSSWGDTTDTQYF
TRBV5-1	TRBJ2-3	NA	CASSEGGWDTQYF
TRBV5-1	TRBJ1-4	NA	CASSLLGRVGEKLFF
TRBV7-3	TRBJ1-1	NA	CASSSEGRTEAFF
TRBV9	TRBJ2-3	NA	CASSVQRWGTDTQYF
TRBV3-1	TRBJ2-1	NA	CASSQEGTGWLDNEQFF
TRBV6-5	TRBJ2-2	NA	CASSYSFTGELFF
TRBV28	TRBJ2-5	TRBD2	CASSGDIGLADQETQYF
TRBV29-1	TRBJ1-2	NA	CSVDVGGYGYTF
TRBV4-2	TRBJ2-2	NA	CASSQDWGNTGELFF
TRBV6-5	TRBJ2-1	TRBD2	CASSYAGGRYNEQFF
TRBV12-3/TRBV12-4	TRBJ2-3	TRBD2	CASSILAGGDTQYF
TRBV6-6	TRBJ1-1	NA	CASTLGRVNTEAFF
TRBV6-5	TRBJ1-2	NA	CASSYFRSFGYGYTF
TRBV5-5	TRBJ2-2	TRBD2	CASSHGLAGGRGELFF
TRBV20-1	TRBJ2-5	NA	CSARRETQYF
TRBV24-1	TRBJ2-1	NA	CATSETSYNEQFF
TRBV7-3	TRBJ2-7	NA	CASSPQPVPVVHEQYF
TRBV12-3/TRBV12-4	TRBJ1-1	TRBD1	CASRKQGVNTEAFF